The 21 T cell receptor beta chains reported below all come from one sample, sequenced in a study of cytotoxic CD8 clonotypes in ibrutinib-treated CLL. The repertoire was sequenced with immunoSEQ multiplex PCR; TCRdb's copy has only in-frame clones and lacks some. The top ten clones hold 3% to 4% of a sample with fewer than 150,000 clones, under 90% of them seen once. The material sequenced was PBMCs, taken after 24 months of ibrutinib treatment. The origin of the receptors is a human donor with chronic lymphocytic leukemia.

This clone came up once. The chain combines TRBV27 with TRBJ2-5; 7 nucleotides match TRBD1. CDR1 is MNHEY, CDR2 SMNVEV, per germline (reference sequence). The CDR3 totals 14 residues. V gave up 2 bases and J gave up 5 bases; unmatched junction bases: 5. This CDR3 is CASSLMGQLETQYF. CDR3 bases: TGTGCCAGCAGTTTAATGGGACAGCTGGAGACCCAGTACTTC.

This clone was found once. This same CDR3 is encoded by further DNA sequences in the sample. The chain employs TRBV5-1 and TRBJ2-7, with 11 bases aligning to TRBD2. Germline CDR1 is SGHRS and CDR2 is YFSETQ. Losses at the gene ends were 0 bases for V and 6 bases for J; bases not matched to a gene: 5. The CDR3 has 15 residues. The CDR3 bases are TGCGCCAGCAGCTTGGATACTAGCGGGGGTGGCGAGCAGTACTTC. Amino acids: CASSLDTSGGGEQYF.

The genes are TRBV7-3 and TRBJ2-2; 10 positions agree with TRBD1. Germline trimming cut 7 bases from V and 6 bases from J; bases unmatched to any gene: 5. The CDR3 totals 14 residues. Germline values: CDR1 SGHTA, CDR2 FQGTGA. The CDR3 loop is CASKETGGPGELFF. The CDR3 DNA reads TGTGCCAGCAAAGAGACAGGGGGCCCCGGGGAGCTGTTTTTT.

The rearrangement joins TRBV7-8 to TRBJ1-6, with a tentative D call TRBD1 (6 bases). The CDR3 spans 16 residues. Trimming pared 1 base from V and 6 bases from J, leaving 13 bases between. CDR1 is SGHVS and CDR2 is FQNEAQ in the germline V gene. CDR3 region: CASSLENRAANSPLHF. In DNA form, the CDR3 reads TGTGCCAGCAGCTTAGAGAACAGGGCTGCTAATTCACCCCTCCACTTT.

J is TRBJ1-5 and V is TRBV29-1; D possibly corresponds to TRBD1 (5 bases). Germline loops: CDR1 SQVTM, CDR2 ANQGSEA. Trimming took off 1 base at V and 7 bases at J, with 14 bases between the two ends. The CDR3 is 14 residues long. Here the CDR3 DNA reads TGCAGCGTTGAAGTGGGGGGGGTCGGGCAGCCCCAGCATTTT. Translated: CSVEVGGVGQPQHF.

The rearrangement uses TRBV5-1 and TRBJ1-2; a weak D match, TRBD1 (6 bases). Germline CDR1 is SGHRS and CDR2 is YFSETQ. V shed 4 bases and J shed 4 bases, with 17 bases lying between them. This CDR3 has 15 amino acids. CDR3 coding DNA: TGCGCCAGCAGCCCGGCAGGCCCGGGGGCCTATGGCTACACCTTC. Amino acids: CASSPAGPGAYGYTF.

The CDR3 protein is CASSLTSDEQYF. As DNA, the CDR3 is TGTGCCAGCTCACTAACAAGCGACGAGCAGTACTTC. The rearrangement joins TRBV18 to TRBJ2-7, with D unresolved. The CDR3 consists of 12 residues. CDR1 is KGHSH and CDR2 is LQKENI in the germline V gene. The germline V and J ends were trimmed by 4 bases and 5 bases, with 9 bases remaining between them. The whole variable domain, remainder taken from reference TRBV18 and TRBJ2-7, is NAGVMQNPRHLVRRRGQEARLRCSPMKGHSHVYWYRQLPEEGLKFMVYLQKENIIDESGMPKERFSAEFPKEGPSILRIQQVVRGDSAAYFCASSLTSDEQYFGPGTRLTVT.

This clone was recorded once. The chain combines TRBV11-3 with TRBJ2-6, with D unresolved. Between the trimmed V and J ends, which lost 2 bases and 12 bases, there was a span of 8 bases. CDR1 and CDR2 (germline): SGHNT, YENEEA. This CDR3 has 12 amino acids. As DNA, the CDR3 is TGTGCCAGCAGCTTAAGAAGGGTCGTCCTGACTTTC. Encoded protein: CASSLRRVVLTF.

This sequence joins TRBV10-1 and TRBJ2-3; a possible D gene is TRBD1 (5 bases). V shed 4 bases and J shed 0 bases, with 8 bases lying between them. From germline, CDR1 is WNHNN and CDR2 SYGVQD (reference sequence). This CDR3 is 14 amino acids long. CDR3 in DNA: TGCGCCAGCAGTGGTCAGGGAAGCACAGATACGCAGTATTTT. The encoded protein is CASSGQGSTDTQYF.

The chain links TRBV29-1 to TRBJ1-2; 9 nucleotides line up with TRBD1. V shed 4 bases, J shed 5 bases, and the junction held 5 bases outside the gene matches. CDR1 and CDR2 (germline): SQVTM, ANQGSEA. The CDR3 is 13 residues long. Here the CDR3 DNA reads TGCAGCGTTGGGGGACAGGGCAATTATGGCTACACCTTC. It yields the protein CSVGGQGNYGYTF.

CDR3 loop: CASSFASGKPYEQYF. CDR3 bases: TGTGCCAGCAGCTTCGCTAGCGGAAAACCCTACGAGCAGTACTTC. This chain links TRBV7-6 with TRBJ2-7, with 7 bases identical to TRBD2. Germline CDR1 reads SGHVS; CDR2 reads FNYEAQ. Trimming cost V 3 bases and J 2 bases; bases outside gene matches: 7. This CDR3 region has 15 residues.

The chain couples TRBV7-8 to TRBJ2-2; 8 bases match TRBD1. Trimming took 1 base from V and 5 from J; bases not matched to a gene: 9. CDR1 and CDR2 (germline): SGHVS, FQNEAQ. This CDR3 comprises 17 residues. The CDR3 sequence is CASSLVFGRGRTGELFF. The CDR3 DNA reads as TGTGCCAGCAGCTTAGTTTTCGGCAGGGGGCGAACCGGGGAGCTGTTTTTT.

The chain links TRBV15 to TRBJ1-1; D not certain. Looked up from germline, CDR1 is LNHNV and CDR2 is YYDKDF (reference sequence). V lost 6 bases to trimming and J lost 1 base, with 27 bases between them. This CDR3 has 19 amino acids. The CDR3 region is CATSHTIAGFGSRNTEAFF. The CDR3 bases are TGTGCCACCAGTCACACCATCGCCGGGTTCGGCTCGAGGAACACTGAAGCTTTCTTT.

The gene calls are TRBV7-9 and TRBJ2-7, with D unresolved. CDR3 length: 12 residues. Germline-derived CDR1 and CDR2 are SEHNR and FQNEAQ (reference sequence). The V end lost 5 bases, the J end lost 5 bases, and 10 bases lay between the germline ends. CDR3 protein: CASSPSIDEQYF. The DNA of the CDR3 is TGTGCCAGCAGCCCATCGATAGACGAGCAGTACTTC.

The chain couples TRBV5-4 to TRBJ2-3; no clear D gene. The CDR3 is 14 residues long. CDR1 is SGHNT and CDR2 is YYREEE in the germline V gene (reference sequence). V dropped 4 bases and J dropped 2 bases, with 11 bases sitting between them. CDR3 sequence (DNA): TGTGCCAGCAGCCTGAACCTTTTCACAGATACGCAGTATTTT. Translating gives CASSLNLFTDTQYF.

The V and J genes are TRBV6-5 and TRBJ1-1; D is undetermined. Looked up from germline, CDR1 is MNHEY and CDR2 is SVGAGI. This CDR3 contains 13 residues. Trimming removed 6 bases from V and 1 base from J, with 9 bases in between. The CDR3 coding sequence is TGTGCCAGCAGAACCTCCCCGAACACTGAAGCTTTCTTT. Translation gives CASRTSPNTEAFF.

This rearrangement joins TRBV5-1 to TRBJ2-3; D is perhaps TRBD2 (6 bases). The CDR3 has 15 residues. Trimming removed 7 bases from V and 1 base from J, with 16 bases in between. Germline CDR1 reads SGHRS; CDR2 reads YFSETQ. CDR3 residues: CASSRGTPRTDTQYF. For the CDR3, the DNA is TGCGCCAGCTCTCGGGGGACTCCCCGCACAGATACGCAGTATTTT.

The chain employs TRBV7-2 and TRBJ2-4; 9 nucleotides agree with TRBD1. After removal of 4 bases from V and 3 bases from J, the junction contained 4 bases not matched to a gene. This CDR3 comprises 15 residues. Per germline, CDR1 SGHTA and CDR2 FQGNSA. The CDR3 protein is CASSSATGGKNIQYF. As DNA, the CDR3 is TGTGCCAGCAGCTCTGCGACAGGGGGCAAAAACATTCAGTACTTC.

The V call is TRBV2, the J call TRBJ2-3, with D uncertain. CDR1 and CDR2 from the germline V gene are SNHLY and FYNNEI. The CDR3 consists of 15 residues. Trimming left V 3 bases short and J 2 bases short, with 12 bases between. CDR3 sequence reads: CASSELDSATDTQYF. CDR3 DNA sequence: TGTGCCAGCAGTGAGCTCGACTCTGCCACAGATACGCAGTATTTT.

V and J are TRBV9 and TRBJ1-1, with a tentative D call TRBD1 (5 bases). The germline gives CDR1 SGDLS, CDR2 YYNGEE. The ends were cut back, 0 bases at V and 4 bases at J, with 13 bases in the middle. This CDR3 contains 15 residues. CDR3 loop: CASSVGGPGGTEAFF. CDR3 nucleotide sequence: TGTGCCAGCAGCGTAGGAGGGCCGGGGGGCACTGAAGCTTTCTTT.

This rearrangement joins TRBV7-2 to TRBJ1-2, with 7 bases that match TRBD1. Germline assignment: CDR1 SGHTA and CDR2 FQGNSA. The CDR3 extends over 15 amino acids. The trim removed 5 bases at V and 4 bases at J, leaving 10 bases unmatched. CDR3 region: CASSPTTGAGYGYTF. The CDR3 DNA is TGTGCCAGCAGCCCGACCACAGGGGCAGGCTATGGCTACACCTTC.